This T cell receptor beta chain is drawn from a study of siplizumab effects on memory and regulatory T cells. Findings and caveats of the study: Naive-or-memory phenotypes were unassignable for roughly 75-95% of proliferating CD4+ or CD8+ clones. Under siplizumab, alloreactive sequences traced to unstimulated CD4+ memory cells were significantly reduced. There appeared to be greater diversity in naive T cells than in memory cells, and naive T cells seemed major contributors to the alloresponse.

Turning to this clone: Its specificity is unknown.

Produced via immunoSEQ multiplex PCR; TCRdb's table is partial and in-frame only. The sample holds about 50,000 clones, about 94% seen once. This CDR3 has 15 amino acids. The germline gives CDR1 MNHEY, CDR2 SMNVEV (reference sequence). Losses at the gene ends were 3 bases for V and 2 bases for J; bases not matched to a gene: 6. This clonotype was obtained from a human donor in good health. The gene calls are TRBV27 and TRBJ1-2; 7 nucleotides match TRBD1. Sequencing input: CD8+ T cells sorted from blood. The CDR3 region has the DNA TGTGCCAGCAGTTTGGGGGACAGCCCCAACTATGGCTACACCTTC. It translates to CASSLGDSPNYGYTF.